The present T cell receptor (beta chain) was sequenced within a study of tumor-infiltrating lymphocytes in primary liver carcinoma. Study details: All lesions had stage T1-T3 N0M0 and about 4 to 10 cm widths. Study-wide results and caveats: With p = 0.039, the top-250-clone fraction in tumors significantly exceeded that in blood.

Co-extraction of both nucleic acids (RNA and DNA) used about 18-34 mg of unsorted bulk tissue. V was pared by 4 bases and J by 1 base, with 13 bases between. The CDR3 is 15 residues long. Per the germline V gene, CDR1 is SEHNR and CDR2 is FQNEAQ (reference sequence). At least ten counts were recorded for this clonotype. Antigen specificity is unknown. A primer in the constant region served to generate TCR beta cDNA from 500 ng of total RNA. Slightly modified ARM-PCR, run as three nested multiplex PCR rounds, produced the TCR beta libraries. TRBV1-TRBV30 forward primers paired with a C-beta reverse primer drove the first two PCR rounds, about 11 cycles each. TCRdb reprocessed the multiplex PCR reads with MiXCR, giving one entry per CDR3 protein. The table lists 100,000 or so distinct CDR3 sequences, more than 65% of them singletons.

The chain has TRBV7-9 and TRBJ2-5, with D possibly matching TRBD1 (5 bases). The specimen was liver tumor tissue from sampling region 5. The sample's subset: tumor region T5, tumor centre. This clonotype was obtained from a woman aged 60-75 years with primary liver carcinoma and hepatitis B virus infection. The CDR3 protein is CASSSTDPTQETQYF. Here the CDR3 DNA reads TGTGCCAGCAGCTCGACAGACCCTACCCAAGAGACCCAGTACTTC. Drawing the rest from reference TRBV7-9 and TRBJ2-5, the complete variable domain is DTGVSQNPRHKITKRGQNVTFRCDPISEHNRLYWYRQTLGQGPEFLTYFQNEAQLEKSRLLSDRFSAERPKGSFSTLEIQRTEQGDSAMYLCASSSTDPTQETQYFGPGTRLLVL.